This T cell receptor (beta chain) was identified in a study of blood T cell repertoires in COVID-19. The overall study: Some COVID-19 samples were acute and others convalescent; all came from the United States, Italy and Spain.

Recovered status applied to Cohort 3 donors who had two consecutive negative PCRs. It also applied to those with clearance or with symptom resolution. Libraries were prepared by immunoSEQ multiplex PCR; TCRdb keeps only in-frame clonotypes and omits some of them. Seen here are roughly 150,000 clones, roughly 84% observed once, and the top ten hold 18%. The germline gives CDR1 LNHNV, CDR2 YYDKDF (reference sequence). This CDR3 has 15 residues. Between the trimmed V and J ends, which lost 0 bases and 2 bases, there was a span of 11 bases. This TCR was sampled from a man in his sixties who had recovered from COVID-19. The chain has TRBV15 and TRBJ2-7; a weak D match, TRBD1 (6 bases). Sequencing was carried out using PBMCs or T cells enriched from blood (not recorded which). The CDR3 region is CATSRDPDRPYEQYF. The CDR3 DNA sequence: TGTGCCACCAGCAGAGATCCGGACAGACCCTACGAGCAGTACTTC.